The 17 T cell receptor beta chains below all came from one sample that was sequenced in a study of cytomegalovirus exposure and HLA in healthy donors. PCR was performed using 60 Vbeta and 13 Jbeta primers. Using immunoSEQ multiplex PCR, the repertoire was profiled, and TCRdb retains in-frame clones only, with some absent. This table has roughly 100,000 clones, 78% appearing once. Material for sequencing was PBMCs. The origin of the receptors is a middle-aged woman in good health and CMV-seronegative.

This clone occurred once. This chain links TRBV18 with TRBJ2-7, with D perhaps matching TRBD2 (5 bases). There are 15 residues in the CDR3. Trimming pared 5 bases from V and 1 base from J, leaving 15 bases between. Germline lookup yields CDR1 KGHSH and CDR2 LQKENI. In DNA form, the CDR3 reads TGTGCCAGCTCAACTACCGGGATATATTCCTACGAGCAGTACTTC. Its protein product is CASSTTGIYSYEQYF.

The rearrangement joins TRBV9 to TRBJ1-2; D unclear. This CDR3 has 14 amino acids. V lost 4 bases and J 5 bases, leaving 15 bases between the germline ends. Germline CDR1 and CDR2: SGDLS and YYNGEE. CDR3 sequence: CASSPLSREYGYTF. CDR3 in DNA: TGTGCCAGCAGCCCCCTTTCCCGGGAATATGGCTACACCTTC. Full variable domain (outside the CDR3, taken from reference TRBV9 and TRBJ1-2): DSGVTQTPKHLITATGQRVTLRCSPRSGDLSVYWYQQSLDQGLQFLIQYYNGEERAKGNILERFSAQQFPDLHSELNLSSLELGDSALYFCASSPLSREYGYTFGSGTRLTVV.

The CDR3 loop reads CATHSEANSPLHF. The CDR3 DNA follows: TGTGCCACCCACTCCGAGGCGAATTCACCCCTCCACTTT. J is TRBJ1-6 and V is TRBV10-3; D is unclear. Between the trimmed V and J ends, which lost 10 bases and 7 bases, there was a span of 14 bases. This CDR3 has 13 amino acids. CDR1 ENHRY and CDR2 SYGVKD come from the germline V gene.

This clone has only one observation. The V call is TRBV4-3, the J call TRBJ2-3; D is perhaps TRBD2 (7 bases). The CDR3 sequence is 17 residues long. Trimming cost V 4 bases and J 2 bases, with 19 bases left between them. Germline V gives CDR1 LGHNA, CDR2 YSLEER. The CDR3 spells CASSRKGGLQATDTQYF. As DNA, the CDR3 is TGCGCCAGCAGCCGAAAGGGGGGACTACAGGCCACAGATACGCAGTATTTT.

The chain links TRBV27 to TRBJ2-7, with 10 bases matching TRBD2. This CDR3 has 14 residues. Germline V gene sequence: CDR1 MNHEY, CDR2 SMNVEV (reference sequence). Losses at the gene ends were 5 bases for V and 2 bases for J; bases not matched to a gene: 3. The CDR3 sequence: CASSGLAGAYEQYF. In DNA, the CDR3 is TGTGCCAGCAGTGGGCTAGCGGGGGCCTACGAGCAGTACTTC.

The chain uses TRBV7-2 and TRBJ1-1, with TRBD1 as a possible D gene (6 bases). The germline V gene has CDR1 SGHTA and CDR2 FQGNSA. CDR3 length: 16 residues. Trimming stripped 5 bases from V and 3 bases from J, with 19 bases between. The CDR3 protein is CASSLHGGALYTEAFF. The CDR3, as DNA: TGTGCCAGCAGCCTTCATGGGGGGGCTTTGTACACTGAAGCTTTCTTT.

The genes are TRBV21-1 and TRBJ2-2; no DNA check was done on the table's D call, TRBD2. TRBV21-1 has pseudogene status. This CDR3 contains 15 residues. For the CDR3, the DNA is TGTGCCACCCCTTTGGGGAGGGGGGGAGTGGGGGAGCTGTTTTTT. Translation gives CATPLGRGGVGELFF.

The V call is TRBV5-8, the J call TRBJ2-3, with 7 bases fitting TRBD2. The J segment lost 0 bases and the V segment lost 0 bases, leaving 7 bases of the junction unmatched. The germline V gene has CDR1 SGHTS and CDR2 YDEGEE. The CDR3 sequence is 17 residues long. CDR3 in DNA: TGTGCCAGCAGCTTGGCCTTACTAGCGCAAAGCACAGATACGCAGTATTTT. It codes for CASSLALLAQSTDTQYF.

This clone was seen a few times. J is TRBJ2-1 and V is TRBV6-5; no reliable D call. V was shortened by 8 bases and J by 7 bases, with 3 bases between the two germline ends. The CDR3 covers 9 residues. CDR1 is MNHEY, CDR2 SVGAGI, per germline. The CDR3 DNA reads TGTGCCAGCCGGAATGAGCAGTTCTTC. Its translation: CASRNEQFF.

The chain links TRBV4-3 to TRBJ1-2; D uncertain. The CDR3 is made up of 17 amino acids. Germline V gives CDR1 LGHNA, CDR2 YSLEER. V was shortened by 3 bases and J by 4 bases, with 21 bases between the two germline ends. The CDR3 DNA is TGCGCCAGCAGCCAGGGCCGGGGAGGGCGCCTAGGCTATGGCTACACCTTC. Its translation: CASSQGRGGRLGYGYTF.

This clone has only a few counts. CDR3 nucleotide sequence: TGTGCCATCAGTGGGGCTAGCGGAGCGTACGAGCAGTACTTC. It codes for CAISGASGAYEQYF. The chain combines TRBV10-3 with TRBJ2-7; 7 bases are shared with TRBD2. V trimming: 4 bases; J trimming: 4 bases; junction bases outside the gene matches: 7. This CDR3 spans 14 amino acids. Germline loops: CDR1 ENHRY, CDR2 SYGVKD.

This clone was seen more than once but under ten times. The V and J genes are TRBV9 and TRBJ2-3; the match to TRBD2 covers 7 bases. Germline CDR1 reads SGDLS; CDR2 reads YYNGEE. With V trimmed by 4 bases and J by 11 bases, 13 bases remained unmatched. The CDR3 has 14 amino acids. CDR3 in amino acids: CASSTDSYGTKQYF. CDR3 in DNA: TGTGCCAGCAGCACCGACTCCTACGGGACTAAGCAGTATTTT.

This clone has a handful of counts. The genes are TRBV5-1 and TRBJ2-3, with TRBD1 matching over 10 bases. The CDR3 runs 16 residues. The germline V gene encodes CDR1 SGHRS and CDR2 YFSETQ. With V trimmed by 4 bases and J by 4 bases, 9 bases remained unmatched. The CDR3 reads CASSTLTGGISDTQYF. CDR3 nucleotide sequence: TGCGCCAGCAGCACCTTGACAGGGGGCATTTCAGATACGCAGTATTTT. The variable domain in full, with the rest retrieved from reference TRBV5-1 and TRBJ2-3, is KAGVTQTPRYLIKTRGQQVTLSCSPISGHRSVSWYQQTPGQGLQFLFEYFSETQRNKGNFPGRFSGRQFSNSRSEMNVSTLELGDSALYLCASSTLTGGISDTQYFGPGTRLTVL.

The chain has TRBV5-4 and TRBJ1-2; tentatively, D is TRBD1 (6 bases). Trimming shortened V by 4 bases and J by 6 bases, and 13 bases separated the two germline ends. There are 13 residues in the CDR3. Germline CDR1 is SGHNT and CDR2 is YYREEE (reference sequence). The CDR3 is CASSGRGGDGYTF. CDR3 sequence (DNA): TGTGCCAGCAGCGGTAGGGGGGGTGATGGCTACACCTTC.

This chain links TRBV5-1 with TRBJ2-3; no firm D call. The V end was cut by 0 bases, the J end by 5 bases, with 7 bases between. Germline CDR1 is SGHRS and CDR2 is YFSETQ. This CDR3 contains 13 residues. CDR3 amino acids: CASSLGHGDTQYF. CDR3 sequence (DNA): TGCGCCAGCAGCTTGGGTCACGGAGATACGCAGTATTTT.

J is TRBJ2-7 and V is TRBV7-6; D is perhaps TRBD1 (5 bases). This CDR3 spans 15 amino acids. From germline, CDR1 is SGHVS and CDR2 FNYEAQ. Trimming took off 2 bases at V and 1 base at J, with 12 bases between the two ends. In nucleotides, the CDR3 is TGTGCCAGCAGCTTAATGCAGGGCGAATCCTACGAGCAGTACTTC. It codes for CASSLMQGESYEQYF.

V and J are TRBV7-9 and TRBJ1-1, with no clear D. CDR3 length equals 13 residues. CDR1 and CDR2 from the germline V gene are SEHNR and FQNEAQ (reference sequence). V was cut by 2 bases and J by 1 base, with 5 bases left in between. Here the CDR3 DNA reads TGTGCCAGCAGCTTACAGGAGAACACTGAAGCTTTCTTT. Its translation is CASSLQENTEAFF.